Below, 22 T cell receptor beta chains from the same sample are listed, as sequenced in a study of Ad26.COV2.S vaccination and SARS-CoV-2 variants (dated by TCRdb to the early 2020s). Receptors were amplified or captured by the immunoSEQ multiplex PCR assay. In TCRdb, the immuneACCESS table is reduced to in-frame sequences with V and J assigned. These tables do not hold every clone; where another copy was compared, an unresolved V gene accounts for under half, and the others remain unexplained. The sample table records about 350,000 clones; 92% of these occur just once. Together, the top ten hold about 3.8% of the sample. The sample's time point label, in plain terms: individuals recovered from natural SARS-CoV-2 infection. The sample in question was peripheral blood, obtained after recovery from COVID-19. Receptors originate from a human donor who had recovered from COVID-19.

The gene calls are TRBV18 and TRBJ2-6; D gene unclear. This CDR3 has 15 residues. The germline V gene encodes CDR1 KGHSH and CDR2 LQKENI. Trimming stripped 1 base from V and 2 bases from J, with 6 bases between. The CDR3 region has the DNA TGTGCCAGCTCACCACGGTCCACTGGGGCCAACGTCCTGACTTTC. Translated, it gives CASSPRSTGANVLTF.

The chain uses TRBV12-3 or TRBV12-4 and TRBJ1-5; D gene ambiguous. Trimming removed 6 bases from V and 7 bases from J, with 10 bases in between. The CDR3 consists of 12 residues. CDR3 region: CASSRDLQPQHF. In DNA, the CDR3 is TGTGCCAGCAGCCGAGATTTGCAGCCCCAGCATTTT.

This rearrangement joins TRBV5-6 to TRBJ2-1; D unclear. CDR3 size: 15 residues. Germline V gives CDR1 SGHDT, CDR2 YYEEEE. V lost 5 bases and J lost 2, with 14 bases in between. The chain's CDR3 is CASSQWARAYNEQFF. In DNA form, the CDR3 reads TGTGCCAGCAGTCAGTGGGCCCGGGCCTACAATGAGCAGTTCTTC.

The chain joins TRBV29-1 to TRBJ1-2; TRBD1 matches at 7 bases. The CDR3 is 13 residues long. V trimming: 6 bases; J trimming: 1 base; junction bases outside the gene matches: 5. Germline V gene sequence: CDR1 SQVTM, CDR2 ANQGSEA. CDR3 residues: CSVRRDSNYGYTF. The CDR3 coding sequence is TGCAGCGTACGCCGGGACAGTAACTATGGCTACACCTTC.

The chain combines TRBV5-5 with TRBJ1-1; D is undetermined. Germline values: CDR1 SGHKS, CDR2 YYEKEE (reference sequence). The CDR3 is 14 amino acids. V lost 4 bases, J lost 0 bases, and 10 bases lay in between. CDR3 bases: TGTGCCAGCAGCCTAGACACCTTGAACACTGAAGCTTTCTTT. Protein: CASSLDTLNTEAFF.

The gene calls are TRBV4-1 and TRBJ1-1; D may be TRBD1 (5 bases). The V gene lost 1 base and the J gene lost 1 base, with 10 bases spanning the gap. Germline assignment: CDR1 MGHRA and CDR2 YSYEKL. This CDR3 is built from 15 residues. CDR3 DNA: TGCGCCAGCAGCCAAGTTGGACACTCGAACACTGAAGCTTTCTTT. Translated, it gives CASSQVGHSNTEAFF.

The CDR3 reads CASSVGVGLARLFF. For the CDR3, the DNA is TGTGCCAGCAGCGTAGGTGTGGGACTAGCAAGGCTGTTTTTT. V usage is TRBV9 and J usage is TRBJ2-2, with 9 bases fitting TRBD2. This CDR3 has 14 amino acids. The trim removed 0 bases at V and 13 bases at J, leaving 7 bases unmatched. CDR1 is SGDLS and CDR2 is YYNGEE in the germline V gene.

CDR3 nucleotide sequence: TGTGCTAGTGGTTTGACAGGGATTGGTTCACCCCTCCACTTT. It specifies CASGLTGIGSPLHF. The chain couples TRBV12-5 to TRBJ1-6; possibly TRBD1 for D (6 bases). There are 14 residues in the CDR3. The germline gives CDR1 LGHNT, CDR2 FRNRAP. Trimming shortened V by 2 bases and J by 9 bases, and 11 bases separated the two germline ends.

V gene TRBV6-6 combines with J gene TRBJ2-2, with a tentative D call TRBD1 (6 bases). CDR3 length equals 14 residues. CDR1 and CDR2 (germline): MNHNY, SVGAGI (reference sequence). With 5 bases removed from V and 4 bases from J, the gap between germline ends came to 11 bases. The CDR3: CASSLTGSTGELFF. The CDR3 region has the DNA TGTGCCAGCAGTCTCACAGGGAGCACCGGGGAGCTGTTTTTT.

The chain combines TRBV19 with TRBJ2-2, with 9 positions matching TRBD1. Trimming cost V 7 bases and J 3 bases; bases outside gene matches: 12. CDR1 is LNHDA, CDR2 SQIVND, per germline (reference sequence). The CDR3 extends over 17 amino acids. CDR3: CASNPNGDRGYTGELFF. DNA of the CDR3: TGTGCCAGTAACCCTAACGGAGACAGGGGGTACACCGGGGAGCTGTTTTTT.

A few counts support this clone. V gene TRBV19 combines with J gene TRBJ1-5; 7 bases fit TRBD1. The junction had 10 bases not matched to a gene; V was cut back by 5 bases and J by 3 bases. The germline V gene encodes CDR1 LNHDA and CDR2 SQIVND (reference sequence). The CDR3 runs to 16 residues. The CDR3 nucleotides read TGTGCCAGTAGTCCAAGAGAGGGACAGCTCAATCAGCCCCAGCATTTT. This codes for CASSPREGQLNQPQHF.

CDR3 region: CASSFRASFYGYTF. For the CDR3, the DNA is TGTGCCAGCAGTTTCCGGGCCTCATTCTATGGCTACACCTTC. J is TRBJ1-2 and V is TRBV6-5; D not certain. Germline V CDR1 and CDR2: MNHEY, SVGAGI. The CDR3 is 14 amino acids. The germline V and J ends were trimmed by 4 bases and 4 bases, with 13 bases remaining between them.

Of note for this clone: The same CDR3 is also encoded by other DNA sequences in this sample. V and J are TRBV7-8 and TRBJ2-6, with no clear D. The CDR3 spans 15 residues. Germline V lookup: CDR1 SGHVS, CDR2 FQNEAQ. V shed 1 base and J shed 0 bases, with 4 bases lying between them. The DNA for the CDR3 is TGTGCCAGCAGCTTAGAGAGCTCTGGGGCCAACGTCCTGACTTTC. This translates into CASSLESSGANVLTF.

For this clone: This sample also contains other DNA sequences that code for the same CDR3. For the CDR3, the DNA is TGCAGCGTAGGGACTTCCTACGAGCAGTACTTC. Protein: CSVGTSYEQYF. The rearrangement uses TRBV29-1 and TRBJ2-7; D possibly corresponds to TRBD2 (6 bases). Germline CDR1 SQVTM, CDR2 ANQGSEA. V lost 6 bases, J lost 1 base, and 7 bases lay in between. The CDR3 has 11 amino acids.

This clone was picked up one time. The DNA for the CDR3 is TGTGCCAGCAGCTTGGGTTCAGGGTTTTTTGTCCCCCTCCACTTT. Translation gives CASSLGSGFFVPLHF. The genes are TRBV5-6 and TRBJ1-6; weak D call: TRBD1 (5 bases). The CDR3 loop spans 15 amino acids. The V end was cut by 0 bases, the J end by 13 bases, with 17 bases between. Germline-derived CDR1 and CDR2 are SGHDT and YYEEEE.

The rearrangement links TRBV19 to TRBJ1-1; the D is unclear. The CDR3 loop spans 16 amino acids. Trimming removed 6 bases at V and 4 bases at J, with 21 bases between. Looked up from germline, CDR1 is LNHDA and CDR2 is SQIVND (reference sequence). The CDR3 reads CASSHPKGGFGTEAFF. DNA of the CDR3: TGTGCCAGTAGCCATCCGAAGGGAGGGTTTGGCACTGAAGCTTTCTTT.

This clone was recorded once. J is TRBJ1-5 and V is TRBV11-2, with 7 bases aligning to TRBD1. CDR1 is SGHAT and CDR2 is FQNNGV in the germline V gene. The CDR3 is 13 amino acids. V lost 1 base, J lost 11 bases, and 5 bases stayed unmatched. CDR3 protein: CASSLGIQGAQHF. Here the CDR3 DNA reads TGTGCCAGCAGCTTAGGCATCCAGGGGGCCCAGCATTTT.

The rearrangement links TRBV3-1 (or the pseudogene TRBV3-2) to TRBJ2-6; D is possibly TRBD2 (6 bases). Trimming stripped 4 bases from V and 2 bases from J, with 12 bases between. This CDR3 is 16 amino acids long. Germline CDR1 and CDR2: LGHDT and YNNKEL (reference sequence). The CDR3 bases are TGTGCCAGCAGCCCACGAGGGAGGACTGGGGCCAACGTCCTGACTTTC. It is translated as CASSPRGRTGANVLTF.

J is TRBJ1-2 and V is TRBV7-2, with a weak D call TRBD1 (6 bases). Trimming took off 5 bases at V and 3 bases at J, with 16 bases between the two ends. Germline V lookup: CDR1 SGHTA, CDR2 FQGNSA. This CDR3 comprises 15 residues. Written as DNA, the CDR3 is TGTGCCAGCAGCCCGAACAGGGCTAACTACTATGGCTACACCTTC. Its protein product is CASSPNRANYYGYTF.

V usage is TRBV9 and J usage is TRBJ1-2; a weak D match, TRBD1 (6 bases). The CDR3 has 17 residues. The V gene's germline CDR1 is SGDLS and CDR2 YYNGEE. V was clipped by 0 bases and J by 5 bases, with 20 bases between them. The CDR3 DNA reads TGTGCCAGCAGCGTAGTGAGGGGGGGGACCTTCCCTTATGGCTACACCTTC. Translated: CASSVVRGGTFPYGYTF.

V and J are TRBV9 and TRBJ2-4; D is tentatively TRBD1 or TRBD2 (5 bases each). Looked up from germline, CDR1 is SGDLS and CDR2 is YYNGEE. The CDR3 totals 15 residues. V was clipped by 0 bases and J by 4 bases, with 11 bases between them. The CDR3, as DNA: TGTGCCAGCAGCGTAGAGGGGACGGTTAAAAACATTCAGTACTTC. The encoded protein is CASSVEGTVKNIQYF.

This chain uses TRBV7-9 with TRBJ2-3, with TRBD1 identical over 8 bases. V shed 5 bases, J shed 2 bases, and the junction held 9 bases outside the gene matches. CDR1 and CDR2 (germline): SEHNR, FQNEAQ (reference sequence). This CDR3 comprises 16 residues. CDR3 residues: CASSQRTGRDTDTQYF. CDR3 bases: TGTGCCAGCAGCCAAAGGACAGGGCGAGACACAGATACGCAGTATTTT. Full variable domain (rest looked up from reference TRBV7-9 and TRBJ2-3): DTGVSQNPRHKITKRGQNVTFRCDPISEHNRLYWYRQTLGQGPEFLTYFQNEAQLEKSRLLSDRFSAERPKGSFSTLEIQRTEQGDSAMYLCASSQRTGRDTDTQYFGPGTRLTVL.